This TCR beta chain was sequenced in a study of T cell responses to AZD1222 COVID-19 vaccine. The V gene lost 3 bases and the J gene lost 7 bases, with 13 bases spanning the gap. CDR3 length: 13 residues. The V gene's germline CDR1 is ENHRY and CDR2 SYGVKD. TCRdb's copy holds only in-frame clones and misses some; the assay was immunoSEQ multiplex PCR. This table has roughly 160,000 clones, under 95% appearing once. The chain couples TRBV10-3 to TRBJ2-7; possibly TRBD1 for D (6 bases). The material was peripheral blood, obtained 28 days after the second AZD1222 dose. The TCR sequence derives from an adult who received the AZD1222 COVID-19 vaccine. The CDR3 DNA is TGTGCCATCAGTGATCGGGATCAGGGGGAGCAGTACTTC. Translating gives CAISDRDQGEQYF.